This T cell receptor beta chain comes out of a study of blood T cell repertoires in COVID-19. About the study: Sample material is recorded as cDNA or gDNA derived from T cells, B-cell-depleted T cells, or PBMCs.

Generated by immunoSEQ multiplex PCR, the TCRdb table keeps only in-frame clones and is missing some. The table has a few hundred thousand clones, 88% seen once. The length of the CDR3 is 16 residues. The J segment lost 7 bases and the V segment lost 0 bases, leaving 7 bases of the junction unmatched. Germline assignment: CDR1 MNHEY and CDR2 SVGAGI. The rearrangement links TRBV6-5 to TRBJ2-1, with 9 nucleotides matching TRBD2. Specimen: peripheral blood. The receptor was isolated from a man aged 18-30 years with active or convalescent COVID-19. CDR3 sequence (DNA): TGTGCCAGCAGTTACTCGAGGGCGGGGGGGCCAAATGAGCAGTTCTTC. Encoded protein: CASSYSRAGGPNEQFF.